The 11 T cell receptor beta chains in this list originate from one sample, sequenced in a study of T cell responses to AZD1222 COVID-19 vaccine. TCRdb keeps only in-frame clones here, not all; method: immunoSEQ multiplex PCR. The table includes some 55,000 clones, approximately 88% detected once. The input for sequencing was peripheral blood, taken on day 0 of AZD1222 vaccination. The receptor source for this set is an adult in good health.

This clone has just a few counts. The chain combines TRBV4-2 with TRBJ2-5, with D perhaps TRBD2 (6 bases). Germline CDR1 is LGHNA and CDR2 is YNFKEQ. The CDR3 loop spans 14 amino acids. Between the trimmed V and J ends, which lost 4 bases and 3 bases, there was a span of 12 bases. The DNA for the CDR3 is TGTGCCAGCAGCCTTAGCGGCAGCGAAGAGACCCAGTACTTC. Its protein product is CASSLSGSEETQYF.

The chain joins TRBV19 to TRBJ1-6, with D unresolved. CDR3 length: 14 residues. Trimming took 3 bases from V and 7 from J, leaving 10 bases between them. Looked up from germline, CDR1 is LNHDA and CDR2 is SQIVND (reference sequence). CDR3 DNA: TGTGCCAGTAGTATCGGTGTGGAGAATTCACCCCTCCACTTT. Translated, it gives CASSIGVENSPLHF.

This chain uses TRBV12-3 or TRBV12-4 with TRBJ1-1; D ambiguous. Trimming removed 3 bases at V and 1 base at J, with 6 bases between. The CDR3 is 13 amino acids. CDR3 DNA sequence: TGTGCCAGCAGTTTCACAAGGAACACTGAAGCTTTCTTT. Translated, it gives CASSFTRNTEAFF.

This chain connects TRBV5-1 to TRBJ1-3, with TRBD1 as a possible D gene (5 bases). The germline V and J ends were trimmed by 4 bases and 4 bases, with 15 bases remaining between them. Germline loops: CDR1 SGHRS, CDR2 YFSETQ. The CDR3 spans 15 residues. The CDR3 sequence is CASSPEAGSGNTIYF. In nucleotides, the CDR3 is TGCGCCAGCAGCCCGGAGGCAGGGTCCGGAAACACCATATATTTT.

The rearrangement links TRBV2 to TRBJ2-1; possibly TRBD1 for D (6 bases). V was clipped by 4 bases and J by 1 base, with 14 bases between them. In germline, CDR1 is SNHLY, CDR2 FYNNEI. The CDR3 is 16 residues long. The CDR3 loop is CASSGGQGVSYNEQFF. Here the CDR3 DNA reads TGTGCCAGCAGTGGGGGGCAGGGAGTTTCCTACAATGAGCAGTTCTTC.

V is TRBV2 and J is TRBJ1-1; weak D call: TRBD1 (5 bases). Germline CDR1 is SNHLY and CDR2 is FYNNEI. Trimming took 7 bases from V and 2 from J, leaving 17 bases between them. The CDR3 extends over 15 amino acids. The CDR3 protein is CASTRVNWENTEAFF. The CDR3 region has the DNA TGTGCCAGCACCAGGGTTAATTGGGAAAACACTGAAGCTTTCTTT.

V is TRBV5-1 and J is TRBJ2-1; a possible D gene is TRBD2 (5 bases). V shed 5 bases and J shed 5 bases, with 11 bases lying between them. This CDR3 region has 13 residues. Germline CDR1 reads SGHRS; CDR2 reads YFSETQ. CDR3 in amino acids: CASSPDWHNEQFF. The DNA for the CDR3 is TGCGCCAGCAGTCCGGACTGGCACAATGAGCAGTTCTTC.

The chain has TRBV28 and TRBJ2-7; TRBD1 matches 7 bases. This CDR3 region has 15 residues. Germline CDR1 and CDR2: MDHEN and SYDVKM. Trimming removed 9 bases from V and 2 bases from J; junction bases left unmatched: 13. The chain's CDR3 is CASVPGTASTYEQYF. CDR3 coding DNA: TGTGCCAGTGTCCCCGGGACAGCGTCGACCTACGAGCAGTACTTC.

To note about this clone: Other DNA sequences in the sample encode the same CDR3. The chain links TRBV28 to TRBJ1-5; unclear D gene. V gave up 3 bases and J gave up 7 bases, with 7 bases separating them. This CDR3 region has 12 residues. CDR1 and CDR2 from the germline V gene are MDHEN and SYDVKM. CDR3: CASSFSGQPQHF. For the CDR3, the DNA is TGTGCCAGCAGTTTTTCAGGCCAGCCCCAGCATTTT.

V is TRBV5-1 and J is TRBJ2-1, with D possibly matching TRBD1 (6 bases). Germline CDR1 and CDR2: SGHRS and YFSETQ. V was cut by 0 bases and J by 4 bases, with 8 bases left in between. CDR3 size: 14 residues. The CDR3 loop is CASSLAGVYNEQFF. The CDR3 nucleotides read TGCGCCAGCAGCTTGGCAGGGGTTTACAATGAGCAGTTCTTC.

The chain combines TRBV5-1 with TRBJ2-5; 13 bases agree with TRBD2. This CDR3 is built from 16 residues. With 4 bases clipped from V and 1 base from J, the junction kept 4 bases outside the gene matches. The V gene's germline CDR1 is SGHRS and CDR2 YFSETQ. In nucleotides, the CDR3 is TGCGCCAGCAGCCAGGGACTAGCGGGATCCCAAGAGACCCAGTACTTC. Translation gives CASSQGLAGSQETQYF. Using reference TRBV5-1 and TRBJ2-5 for the parts outside the CDR3, the full variable domain is KAGVTQTPRYLIKTRGQQVTLSCSPISGHRSVSWYQQTPGQGLQFLFEYFSETQRNKGNFPGRFSGRQFSNSRSEMNVSTLELGDSALYLCASSQGLAGSQETQYFGPGTRLLVL.